Each of the 12 T cell receptor beta chains below was sequenced from the same sample in a study of cytomegalovirus exposure and HLA in healthy donors. Method: immunoSEQ multiplex PCR; TCRdb's copy keeps in-frame clones and lacks some. The data hold approximately 150,000 clones, with roughly 89% observed a single time. The sequencing sample was made of PBMCs. The receptors originated from a man between 18 and 29 years old in good health and CMV-seropositive.

The genes are TRBV28 and TRBJ1-1; D is perhaps TRBD1 (5 bases). Trimming cost V 3 bases and J 5 bases, with 13 bases left between them. CDR3 length: 14 amino acids. Germline CDR1 is MDHEN and CDR2 is SYDVKM. The CDR3 reads CASSFRSGGTEAFF. Written as DNA, the CDR3 is TGTGCCAGCAGTTTTAGGAGCGGGGGTACTGAAGCTTTCTTT.

The chain combines TRBV9 with TRBJ2-1, with 10 nucleotides matching TRBD2. The germline V gene encodes CDR1 SGDLS and CDR2 YYNGEE. J lost 4 bases, V lost 4 bases, and 8 bases had no gene match. The CDR3 totals 16 residues. The CDR3 here is CASSSLAGGGYNEQFF. As DNA, the CDR3 is TGTGCCAGCAGCTCATTAGCGGGAGGAGGATACAATGAGCAGTTCTTC.

The chain links TRBV21-1 to TRBJ2-5; the listed D gene, TRBD1, was not tested against the DNA. TRBV21-1 is designated a pseudogene. There are 15 residues in the CDR3. CDR3 DNA: TGTGCCAGCAAGGAGAACAGGGGGGTCCAAGAGACCCAGTACTTC. It codes for CASKENRGVQETQYF.

This clone was counted between two and nine times. The chain carries TRBV6-1 and TRBJ2-1, with TRBD1 identical over 10 bases. V gave up 2 bases and J gave up 8 bases; unmatched junction bases: 9. CDR3 size: 16 residues. Germline CDR1 and CDR2: MNHNS and SASEGT. The CDR3: CASSEPVGTGADEQFF. Written as DNA, the CDR3 is TGTGCCAGCAGTGAACCAGTTGGGACAGGGGCCGATGAGCAGTTCTTC.

The V call is TRBV7-9, the J call TRBJ1-2; D not resolved. The CDR3 loop spans 14 amino acids. The ends were cut back, 0 bases at V and 4 bases at J, with 9 bases in the middle. Germline V gene data show CDR1 as SEHNR and CDR2 as FQNEAQ (reference sequence). The CDR3, as DNA: TGTGCCAGCAGCTTAGCCCCGAACGGCTATGGCTACACCTTC. Protein: CASSLAPNGYGYTF.

The rearrangement joins TRBV6-5 to TRBJ2-3; weak D call: TRBD1 (6 bases). The CDR3 has 12 residues. V shed 7 bases and J shed 5 bases, with 10 bases lying between them. Germline CDR1 is MNHEY and CDR2 is SVGAGI. The CDR3 loop reads CASKQGIDTQYF. CDR3 nucleotide sequence: TGTGCCAGCAAGCAGGGGATAGATACGCAGTATTTT.

This sequence joins TRBV2 and TRBJ2-1; 7 bases align to TRBD1. Germline V lookup: CDR1 SNHLY, CDR2 FYNNEI. The CDR3 loop spans 17 amino acids. Trimming removed 0 bases from V and 8 bases from J; junction bases left unmatched: 13. CDR3 nucleotide sequence: TGTGCCAGCAGTGAAGCTATCCCGGGACAGATAGGCGATGAGCAGTTCTTC. Translating it yields CASSEAIPGQIGDEQFF. Complete variable domain (other parts from reference TRBV2 and TRBJ2-1): EPEVTQTPSHQVTQMGQEVILRCVPISNHLYFYWYRQILGQKVEFLVSFYNNEISEKSEIFDDQFSVERPDGSNFTLKIRSTKLEDSAMYFCASSEAIPGQIGDEQFFGPGTRLTVL.

This chain uses TRBV28 with TRBJ1-2; TRBD1 matches at 8 bases. Germline loops: CDR1 MDHEN, CDR2 SYDVKM. V lost 4 bases and J lost 5; bases outside the gene matches: 6. The CDR3 covers 14 residues. The CDR3 is CASSSNGQGYGYTF. In DNA form, the CDR3 reads TGTGCCAGCAGTTCAAACGGACAGGGATATGGCTACACCTTC.

V is TRBV6-5 and J is TRBJ2-1; TRBD1 aligns across 9 bases. CDR1 is MNHEY and CDR2 is SVGAGI in the germline V gene. The CDR3 is made up of 13 amino acids. Trimming took 6 bases from V and 7 from J; bases not matched to a gene: 4. DNA for the CDR3: TGTGCCAGCAGAAAACAGGGGGCGAATGAGCAGTTCTTC. It encodes CASRKQGANEQFF.

This clone was detected only once. V is TRBV9 and J is TRBJ1-1; weak D call: TRBD1 (6 bases). From germline, CDR1 is SGDLS and CDR2 YYNGEE. The CDR3 length is 16 residues. V dropped 0 bases and J dropped 5 bases, with 17 bases sitting between them. The CDR3 region has the DNA TGTGCCAGCAGCGTAGTTCCCGAGGGGGGGAGGACTGAAGCTTTCTTT. This codes for CASSVVPEGGRTEAFF.

The chain uses TRBV6-5 and TRBJ2-1; TRBD1 agrees at 9 bases. This CDR3 has 15 amino acids. Per the germline V gene, CDR1 is MNHEY and CDR2 is SVGAGI. The V and J ends lost 4 bases and 2 bases, in that order; junction bases with no gene match: 3. CDR3 sequence: CASSFTGGAYNEQFF. As DNA, the CDR3 is TGTGCCAGCAGTTTTACAGGGGGCGCCTACAATGAGCAGTTCTTC.

The chain combines TRBV11-2 with TRBJ1-2; D is ambiguous. Trimming cost V 1 base and J 5 bases, with 5 bases left between them. The CDR3 totals 12 residues. Germline V lookup: CDR1 SGHAT, CDR2 FQNNGV. DNA for the CDR3: TGTGCCAGCAGCTTAGCAGATTATGGCTACACCTTC. As protein: CASSLADYGYTF.